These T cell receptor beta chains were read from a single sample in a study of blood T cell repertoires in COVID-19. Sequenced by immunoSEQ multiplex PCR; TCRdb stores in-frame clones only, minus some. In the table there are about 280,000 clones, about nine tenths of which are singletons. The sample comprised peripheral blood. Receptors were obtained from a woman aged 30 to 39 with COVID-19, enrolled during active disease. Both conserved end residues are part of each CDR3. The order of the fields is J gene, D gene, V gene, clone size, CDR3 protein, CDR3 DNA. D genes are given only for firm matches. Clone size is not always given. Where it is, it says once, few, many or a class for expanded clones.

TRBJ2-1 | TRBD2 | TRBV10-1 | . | CASSAAGGQYNEQFF | TGCGCCAGCAGTGCGGCGGGAGGGCAATACAATGAGCAGTTCTTC
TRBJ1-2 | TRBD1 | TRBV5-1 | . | CASSARRQGHYGYTF | TGCGCCAGCAGCGCGAGGAGACAGGGCCACTATGGCTACACCTTC
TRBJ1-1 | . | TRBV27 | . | CASRQGGNTEAFF | TGTGCCAGCAGGCAGGGTGGAAACACTGAAGCTTTCTTT
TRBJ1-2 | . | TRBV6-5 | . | CASSTPGSGNYGYTF | TGTGCCAGCAGTACCCCTGGGTCGGGGAACTATGGCTACACCTTC
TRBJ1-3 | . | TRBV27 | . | CASSSFSGNTIYF | TGTGCCAGCAGTTCCTTTTCTGGAAACACCATATATTTT
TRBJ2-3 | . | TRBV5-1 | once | CASSLEGGGYTDTQYF | TGCGCCAGCAGCTTGGAGGGGGGAGGGTACACAGATACGCAGTATTTT
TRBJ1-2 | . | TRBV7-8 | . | CASSLQKNYGYTF | TGTGCCAGCAGCTTACAGAAAAACTATGGCTACACCTTC
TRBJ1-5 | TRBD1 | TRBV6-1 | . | CASSEGRDRRQPQHF | TGTGCCAGCAGTGAAGGTAGGGACAGAAGGCAGCCCCAGCATTTT
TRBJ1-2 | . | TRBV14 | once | CASSPGGTLSYTF | TGTGCCAGCAGCCCCGGGGGTACCTTAAGCTACACCTTC
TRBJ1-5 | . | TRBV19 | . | CASRGRDFNQPQHF | TGTGCCAGTAGAGGCAGAGACTTCAATCAGCCCCAGCATTTT
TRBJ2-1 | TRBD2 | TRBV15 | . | CATSRVLAGGNNEQFF | TGTGCCACCAGCAGAGTGCTAGCGGGAGGCAACAATGAGCAGTTCTTC
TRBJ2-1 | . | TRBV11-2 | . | CASSLDGPPSYNEQFF | TGTGCCAGCAGCTTAGATGGGCCGCCCTCCTACAATGAGCAGTTCTTC
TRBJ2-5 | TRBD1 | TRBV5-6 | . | CASSLAGQGAVETQYF | TGTGCCAGCAGCTTGGCGGGACAGGGGGCGGTGGAGACCCAGTACTTC
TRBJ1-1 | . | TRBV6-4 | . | CASRETPGTGPEAFF | TGTGCCAGCAGGGAGACCCCCGGGACTGGCCCTGAAGCTTTCTTT
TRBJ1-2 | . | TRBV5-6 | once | CASSWYKGGYTF | TGTGCCAGCAGCTGGTATAAGGGGGGCTACACCTTC
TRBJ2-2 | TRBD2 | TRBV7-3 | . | CASSLGTTTGELFF | TGTGCCAGCAGCTTAGGGACTACTACCGGGGAGCTGTTTTTT
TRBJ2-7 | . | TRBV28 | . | CASSPGGLLRHEQYF | TGTGCCAGCAGTCCCGGAGGGTTATTAAGACACGAGCAGTACTTC
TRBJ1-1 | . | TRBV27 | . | CASSYGMNTEAFF | TGTGCCAGCAGCTACGGGATGAACACTGAAGCTTTCTTT
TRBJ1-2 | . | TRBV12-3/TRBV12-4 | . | CASSFGRGYTF | TGTGCCAGCAGTTTCGGCAGGGGCTACACCTTC
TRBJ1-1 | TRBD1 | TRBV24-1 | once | CATSEPGQGEAFF | TGTGCCACCAGTGAACCCGGACAGGGCGAAGCTTTCTTT
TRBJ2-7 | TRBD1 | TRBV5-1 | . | CASKPGQGVYEQYF | TGCGCCAGCAAACCGGGACAGGGAGTCTACGAGCAGTACTTC
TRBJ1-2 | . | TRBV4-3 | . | CASSTSTVSHYGYTF | TGCGCCAGCAGCACTTCGACAGTGAGCCACTATGGCTACACCTTC
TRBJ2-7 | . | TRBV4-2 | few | CASSPEGSGTLYEQYF | TGTGCCAGCAGCCCCGAGGGGAGCGGGACACTCTACGAGCAGTACTTC
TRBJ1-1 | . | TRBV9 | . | CASSVVPEQVPTEAFF | TGTGCCAGCAGCGTAGTCCCCGAACAGGTGCCCACTGAAGCTTTCTTT
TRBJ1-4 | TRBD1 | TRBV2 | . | CASSRQGGEEKLFF | TGTGCCAGCAGCAGACAGGGGGGAGAAGAAAAACTGTTTTTT
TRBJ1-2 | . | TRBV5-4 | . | CASSPRTPQGGYGYTF | TGTGCCAGCAGCCCACGGACTCCTCAAGGAGGGTATGGCTACACCTTC
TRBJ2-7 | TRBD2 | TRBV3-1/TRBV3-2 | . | CASSQGTSGTYEQYF | TGTGCCAGCAGCCAAGGGACTAGCGGGACTTACGAGCAGTACTTC
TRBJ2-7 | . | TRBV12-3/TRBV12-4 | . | CASSLSGHYEQYF | TGTGCCAGCAGCTTGAGCGGCCACTACGAGCAGTACTTC
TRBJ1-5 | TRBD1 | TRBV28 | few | CASSLRGQGLYVPGNQPQHF | TGTGCCAGCAGTTTACGGGGACAGGGATTATATGTCCCTGGCAATCAGCCCCAGCATTTT
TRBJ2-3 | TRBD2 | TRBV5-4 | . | CASSLARTSGNTDTQYF | TGTGCCAGCAGCTTGGCCCGGACTAGCGGAAATACAGATACGCAGTATTTT
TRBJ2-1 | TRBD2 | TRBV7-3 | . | CASSSRAGVGNEQFF | TGTGCCAGCAGCTCCCGAGCGGGAGTAGGAAATGAGCAGTTCTTC
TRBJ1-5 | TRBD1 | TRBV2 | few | CASNRDRGNNQPQHF | TGTGCCAGCAATAGGGACAGGGGGAACAATCAGCCCCAGCATTTT
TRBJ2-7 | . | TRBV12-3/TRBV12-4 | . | CASSFYDEQYF | TGTGCCAGCAGTTTCTATGATGAGCAGTACTTC
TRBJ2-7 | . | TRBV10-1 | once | CASSEAQGNEQYF | TGCGCCAGCAGTGAGGCCCAGGGAAACGAGCAGTACTTC
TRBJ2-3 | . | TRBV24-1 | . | CATSDLDRGNDADTQYF | TGTGCCACCAGTGATTTGGATAGAGGGAATGACGCAGATACGCAGTATTTT
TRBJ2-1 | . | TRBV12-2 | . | CASRDTGSPYNEQFF | TGTGCAAGTCGTGATACAGGAAGCCCGTACAATGAGCAGTTCTTC
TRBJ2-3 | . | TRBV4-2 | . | CASSRQGRESDTQYF | TGTGCCAGCAGCCGCCAGGGGCGGGAGTCAGATACGCAGTATTTT
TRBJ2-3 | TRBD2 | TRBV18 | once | CASSSILAGGADTQYF | TGTGCCAGCTCATCGATACTAGCGGGAGGTGCAGATACGCAGTATTTT
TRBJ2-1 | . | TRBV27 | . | CASSSGLRGEQFF | TGTGCCAGCAGTTCGGGACTCCGAGGGGAGCAGTTCTTC
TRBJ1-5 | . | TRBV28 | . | CANQGNSNQPQHF | TGTGCCAATCAGGGAAATAGCAATCAGCCCCAGCATTTT
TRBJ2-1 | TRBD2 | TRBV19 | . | CASSKPASGSYNEQFF | TGTGCCAGTAGTAAACCCGCTAGCGGGTCCTACAATGAGCAGTTCTTC
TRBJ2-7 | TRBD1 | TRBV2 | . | CASSVMTGAPYEQYF | TGTGCCAGCAGTGTTATGACAGGGGCGCCCTACGAGCAGTACTTC
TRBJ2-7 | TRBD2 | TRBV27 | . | CASRFSGKAGEQYF | TGTGCCAGCAGATTTAGCGGGAAGGCTGGGGAGCAGTACTTC
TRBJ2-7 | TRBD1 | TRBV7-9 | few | CASSPGQGAYEQYF | TGTGCCAGCAGCCCAGGACAGGGGGCTTACGAGCAGTACTTC
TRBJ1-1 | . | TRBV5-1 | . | CASKGQRQYPNTEAFF | TGCGCCAGCAAAGGCCAAAGACAGTACCCGAACACTGAAGCTTTCTTT